These 2 T cell receptor beta chains came from one sample sequenced in a study of breast tumors, draining lymph nodes, adjacent tissues. Axillary draining lymph nodes of breast cancer patients supplied the node samples. TCRdb reanalysed the multiplex PCR reads using MiXCR and keeps one entry per CDR3 protein. The sample holds roughly 110,000 distinct CDR3 sequences; about 29% are singletons and the top ten take 4.5% to 7%. Specimen: axillary lymph node tissue. These receptors were taken from a female donor with breast cancer. Some clones in this sample may be carry-over from other donors' samples.

This clonotype appeared many times. The V call is TRBV10-2, the J call TRBJ1-6; TRBD1 is a possible D gene (6 bases). This CDR3 is built from 13 residues. The V gene's germline CDR1 is WSHSY and CDR2 SAAADI. The ends were cut back, 7 bases at V and 7 bases at J, with 11 bases in the middle. The CDR3 loop reads CASNRQENSPLHF. CDR3 coding DNA: TGCGCCAGCAACAGACAGGAGAATTCACCCCTCCACTTT.

As to this clonotype: This may stem from a read error, because a much larger clone lies one nucleotide away. The V call is TRBV6-5, the J call TRBJ2-7; TRBD2 aligns across 8 bases. The germline gives CDR1 MNHEY, CDR2 SVGAGI. V lost 6 bases to trimming and J lost 1 base; unmatched junction nucleotides: 8. This CDR3 has 15 residues. For the CDR3, the DNA is TGTGCCAGCAGGCTTAGCGGGATAGGGTCCTACGAGCAGTACTTC. It yields the protein CASRLSGIGSYEQYF.